The entry that follows covers one T cell receptor beta chain sequence. Its antigen is currently unknown. The data were taken from a study of T cell responses to AZD1222 COVID-19 vaccine. The CDR3 runs to 15 residues. V trimming: 5 bases; J trimming: 4 bases; junction bases outside the gene matches: 7. Germline loops: CDR1 MDHEN, CDR2 SYDVKM. The study, taken as a whole, reports: Possibly, clonal diversity was underestimated; donors were largely white British and included more females. Increased Spike-specific TCR breadth and depth were observed after two AZD1222 doses.

Libraries were prepared by immunoSEQ multiplex PCR; TCRdb keeps only in-frame clonotypes and omits some of them. The sample carries roughly 130,000 clones, approximately 85% recorded once. The rearrangement uses TRBV28 and TRBJ2-1; 8 nucleotides agree with TRBD1. The specimen comprised peripheral blood, sampled on day 0 of MenACWY control vaccination. The sequence was obtained from an adult in good health. The CDR3 region has the DNA TGTGCCAGCAGTCATCGGACAGGGACTTACAATGAGCAGTTCTTC. The encoded protein is CASSHRTGTYNEQFF.